Following are 10 T cell receptor beta chains from one sample sequenced in a study of T cell responses to AZD1222 COVID-19 vaccine. Assay used: immunoSEQ multiplex PCR; TCRdb lists only in-frame clones, some missing. The profile shows approximately 92,000 clones, 91% of them singletons. Sequencing was performed on peripheral blood, taken on day 0 of AZD1222 vaccination. All receptors derive from an adult in good health.

V is TRBV7-9 and J is TRBJ1-6; D not certain. Germline CDR1 SEHNR, CDR2 FQNEAQ (reference sequence). CDR3 length equals 15 residues. The ends were cut back, 2 bases at V and 5 bases at J, with 10 bases in the middle. The CDR3 sequence: CASSLTQVDNSPLHF. CDR3 bases: TGTGCCAGCAGCTTAACGCAGGTTGATAATTCACCCCTCCACTTT.

This clone was detected once. J is TRBJ2-7 and V is TRBV6-5; a possible D gene is TRBD2 (6 bases). This CDR3 comprises 13 residues. Trimming took 7 bases from V and 6 from J, leaving 16 bases between them. Germline values: CDR1 MNHEY, CDR2 SVGAGI. The CDR3 here is CASKKGTGGEQYF. The CDR3 DNA reads TGTGCCAGCAAAAAAGGCACCGGGGGCGAGCAGTACTTC.

This clone appeared a single time. The V call is TRBV6-5, the J call TRBJ2-7; D uncertain. From germline, CDR1 is MNHEY and CDR2 SVGAGI. This CDR3 spans 15 amino acids. V was cut by 0 bases and J by 0 bases, with 9 bases left in between. CDR3 in amino acids: CASSYSSGSSYEQYF. In DNA, the CDR3 is TGTGCCAGCAGTTACTCGTCAGGATCCTCCTACGAGCAGTACTTC.

This clone is a singleton in its sample. The chain joins TRBV19 to TRBJ2-7; TRBD1 matches 8 bases. Germline V gene lookup returns CDR1 LNHDA and CDR2 SQIVND (reference sequence). V lost 5 bases to trimming and J lost 6 bases; unmatched junction nucleotides: 12. CDR3 length equals 15 residues. As DNA, the CDR3 is TGTGCCAGTAGTCCCCGGACAGGGTTTCTGGGCGAGCAGTACTTC. Its translation: CASSPRTGFLGEQYF.

The chain combines TRBV6-6 with TRBJ2-1, with D tentatively TRBD2 (5 bases). Germline CDR1 MNHNY, CDR2 SVGAGI (reference sequence). V was cut by 5 bases and J by 7 bases, with 12 bases left in between. CDR3 length equals 13 residues. The CDR3 DNA sequence: TGTGCCAGCAGTGCCCCCTCGGGGAATGAGCAGTTCTTC. Amino acid sequence: CASSAPSGNEQFF.

This rearrangement joins TRBV2 to TRBJ1-5, with D possibly being TRBD1 (5 bases). The CDR3 runs to 15 residues. Germline-derived CDR1 and CDR2 are SNHLY and FYNNEI. Trimming cost V 4 bases and J 3 bases, with 13 bases left between them. DNA of the CDR3: TGTGCCAGCAGTGTGTGGCAGGGAGTCAATCAGCCCCAGCATTTT. This codes for CASSVWQGVNQPQHF.

The chain employs TRBV21-1 and TRBJ1-5. TRBV21-1 corresponds to a pseudogene. This CDR3 has 16 residues. The CDR3 coding sequence is TGTGCCAGCAGCAAAAAAGAGGGGAGGCGTGGACAGCCCCAGCATTTT. Protein: CASSKKEGRRGQPQHF.

This sequence joins TRBV6-4 and TRBJ2-3, with no clear D. Deletions cut 0 bases from V and 6 bases from J, with 7 bases between. CDR1 is MRHNA and CDR2 is SNTAGT in the germline V gene. This CDR3 spans 13 amino acids. The CDR3 region has the DNA TGTGCCAGCAGTGACTCGAGTAGGGATACGCAGTATTTT. This encodes CASSDSSRDTQYF.

The rearrangement joins TRBV6-1 to TRBJ1-5, with unresolved D. The ends were cut back, 7 bases at V and 0 bases at J, with 7 bases in the middle. Germline lookup yields CDR1 MNHNS and CDR2 SASEGT. This CDR3 is built from 13 residues. This chain's CDR3 is CASMRGSNQPQHF. DNA for the CDR3: TGTGCCAGCATGCGGGGTAGCAATCAGCCCCAGCATTTT.

Details on this clone: The limits of the CDR3 on the DNA are not certain, so only TCRdb's listed CDR3 is given. The V gene is TRBV28, the J gene TRBJ2-7; the DNA was not compared with TRBD2, the D call given in the table. Germline V gene sequence: CDR1 MDHEN, CDR2 SYDVKM. The CDR3 is 21 amino acids in total, end residues counted. This chain's CDR3 is CASSLSGLTSSTSGRVGEQYF.